What follows are 10 T cell receptor beta chains derived from one specimen sequenced in a study of graft-versus-host responses after intestinal transplantation. Clones were read by immunoSEQ multiplex PCR, and TCRdb kept only the in-frame ones, dropping some. The sample lists some 45,000 clones, just under 95% seen once, with around 1.5% in the top ten. The sample consisted of PBMCs, taken around 330 days after intestinal transplant. The receptors stem from a human patient who received an intestinal transplant, so some T cells may come from the graft donor.

This clone was recorded once. This chain links TRBV4-1 with TRBJ2-5; 9 nucleotides align to TRBD2. Germline values: CDR1 MGHRA, CDR2 YSYEKL. The CDR3 is made up of 15 amino acids. The V gene end was trimmed by 4 bases and the J gene end by 2 bases; junction bases not matched to a gene: 5. The CDR3: CASSRLAGTQETQYF. The CDR3 DNA reads TGCGCCAGCAGCCGGCTAGCGGGGACACAAGAGACCCAGTACTTC.

The chain recombines TRBV9 with TRBJ2-1; the D is unclear. Germline V CDR1 and CDR2: SGDLS, YYNGEE. CDR3 length: 14 amino acids. V was clipped by 0 bases and J by 5 bases, with 9 bases between them. CDR3 in amino acids: CASSVARTDNEQFF. DNA of the CDR3: TGTGCCAGCAGCGTAGCCAGGACGGACAATGAGCAGTTCTTC.

This chain uses TRBV27 with TRBJ1-2; the D gene is possibly TRBD1 (5 bases). The CDR3 spans 13 residues. Deletions cut 5 bases from V and 4 bases from J, with 11 bases between. Germline CDR1 MNHEY, CDR2 SMNVEV (reference sequence). The CDR3: CASSPTGLYGYTF. DNA for the CDR3: TGTGCCAGCAGTCCCACAGGACTCTATGGCTACACCTTC.

This chain uses TRBV7-2 with TRBJ1-6, with D perhaps matching TRBD1 (6 bases). V gave up 2 bases and J gave up 7 bases, with 15 bases separating them. The germline CDR1 and CDR2 sequences are SGHTA and FQGNSA. The CDR3 has 16 residues. The CDR3 nucleotides read TGTGCCAGCAGCTTATCATGGGGGCGAGGAAATTCACCCCTCCACTTT. Protein product: CASSLSWGRGNSPLHF.

The chain combines TRBV7-9 with TRBJ1-3; D not resolved. The CDR3 runs to 15 residues. CDR1 and CDR2 (germline): SEHNR, FQNEAQ (reference sequence). V was trimmed by 1 base and J by 4 bases, leaving 11 bases between them. The CDR3 protein is CASSLDLALGNTIYF. CDR3 nucleotide sequence: TGTGCCAGCAGCTTAGACCTCGCGCTGGGAAACACCATATATTTT.

The chain has TRBV6-6 and TRBJ1-1, with D perhaps TRBD1 (6 bases). This CDR3 contains 15 residues. V shed 8 bases and J shed 9 bases, with 25 bases lying between them. The germline V gene encodes CDR1 MNHNY and CDR2 SVGAGI (reference sequence). In DNA form, the CDR3 reads TGTGCCAGCTCATACGGAGGACAGTCGGGGTTGAAAGCTTTCTTT. It is translated as CASSYGGQSGLKAFF.

The chain is built from TRBV2 and TRBJ2-6; 8 bases fit TRBD2. This CDR3 comprises 18 residues. The germline CDR1 and CDR2 sequences are SNHLY and FYNNEI. Trimming cost V 6 bases and J 0 bases; bases outside gene matches: 10. CDR3 region: CASRERGPPFSGANVLTF. The DNA of the CDR3 is TGTGCCAGCAGGGAGCGGGGGCCCCCGTTCTCTGGGGCCAACGTCCTGACTTTC.

This clone was seen a handful of times. The rearrangement uses TRBV19 and TRBJ2-7; D is perhaps TRBD2 (6 bases). The V gene's germline CDR1 is LNHDA and CDR2 SQIVND (reference sequence). The CDR3 is 14 amino acids. V was clipped by 6 bases and J by 3 bases, with 15 bases between them. The CDR3 nucleotides are TGTGCCAGTAGCCTAGAGGAGGGGTTCTACGAGCAGTACTTC. It translates to CASSLEEGFYEQYF.

The J gene is TRBJ2-5, the V gene TRBV7-6; D ambiguous. CDR3 length: 12 residues. Deletions cut 4 bases from V and 1 base from J, with 4 bases between. Germline CDR1 SGHVS, CDR2 FNYEAQ. The CDR3 loop reads CASSSLQETQYF. The CDR3 DNA reads as TGTGCCAGCAGCTCGCTCCAAGAGACCCAGTACTTC.

The genes are TRBV6-1 and TRBJ2-5; D possibly corresponds to TRBD1 (6 bases). Matching the DNA end better, TRBJ2-7 makes the J call doubtful. Germline V gene data show CDR1 as MNHNS and CDR2 as SASEGT. This CDR3 has 13 residues. CDR3 bases: TGTGCCAGCAGTGGGACAGTCACCTACGAGCAGTACTTC. It codes for CASSGTVTYEQYF.